Following are 3 T cell receptor beta chains from one sample sequenced in a study of molecular identifiers for immune sequencing clone quantification. TCRdb reprocessed the PCR reads with MiXCR, giving one entry per CDR3 protein. Counted here are 85,000 to 100,000 distinct CDR3 sequences, roughly 26% occurring once; the ten biggest clones make up more than 0.8%. The sample taken for sequencing was naive CD8+ T cells from blood, with Jurkat cell RNA spiked in. The sample's subset: FACS-sorted CD8+CD4-CCR7+CD45RA+ naive T cells. The receptors shown here come from a human donor in good health. Some libraries in this study had Jurkat cell RNA spiked in.

This clonotype was found a few times. The rearrangement joins TRBV27 to TRBJ2-7, with TRBD1 identical over 11 bases. V lost 5 bases and J lost 3; bases outside the gene matches: 6. Germline CDR1 MNHEY, CDR2 SMNVEV (reference sequence). The length of the CDR3 is 15 residues. The CDR3 protein is CASSLGQGEVYEQYF. The CDR3 DNA sequence: TGTGCCAGCAGTCTGGGACAGGGGGAGGTCTACGAGCAGTACTTC.

This clonotype was seen repeatedly, ten times or more. This chain uses TRBV2 with TRBJ2-6; D assignment may be TRBD1 or TRBD2 (6 bases each). The CDR3 runs 17 residues. V lost 6 bases to trimming and J lost 0 bases, with 15 bases between them. The V gene's germline CDR1 is SNHLY and CDR2 FYNNEI. CDR3 bases: TGTGCCAGCAGATTACCGGGGGCCCACTCTGGGGCCAACGTCCTGACTTTC. This codes for CASRLPGAHSGANVLTF. Combining the CDR3 with reference TRBV2 and TRBJ2-6 gives the whole variable domain EPEVTQTPSHQVTQMGQEVILRCVPISNHLYFYWYRQILGQKVEFLVSFYNNEISEKSEIFDDQFSVERPDGSNFTLKIRSTKLEDSAMYFCASRLPGAHSGANVLTFGAGSRLTVL.

The chain has TRBV3-1 and TRBJ2-3; maybe TRBD2 (6 bases). Germline-derived CDR1 and CDR2 are LGHDT and YNNKEL (reference sequence). V was clipped by 3 bases and J by 5 bases, with 15 bases between them. The CDR3 extends over 15 amino acids. For the CDR3, the DNA is TGTGCCAGCAGCCACCCCTCGGAGGGCCTAGATACGCAGTATTTT. It encodes CASSHPSEGLDTQYF.